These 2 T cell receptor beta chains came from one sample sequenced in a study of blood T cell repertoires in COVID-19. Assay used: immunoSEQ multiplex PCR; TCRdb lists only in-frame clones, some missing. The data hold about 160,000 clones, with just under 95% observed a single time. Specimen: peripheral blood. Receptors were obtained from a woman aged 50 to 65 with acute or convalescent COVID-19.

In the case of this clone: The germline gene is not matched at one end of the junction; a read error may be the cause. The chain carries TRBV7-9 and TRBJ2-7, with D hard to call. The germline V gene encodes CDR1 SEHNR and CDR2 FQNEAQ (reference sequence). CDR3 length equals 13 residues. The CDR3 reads CASSLKDSYEQYF. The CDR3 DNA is TGTGCCAGCAGCTTAAAAGACTCCTACGAGCAGTATTTC.

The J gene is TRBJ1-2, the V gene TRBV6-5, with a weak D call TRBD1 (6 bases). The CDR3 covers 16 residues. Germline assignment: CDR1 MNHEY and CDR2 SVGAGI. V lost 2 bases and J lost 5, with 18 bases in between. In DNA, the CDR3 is TGTGCCAGCAGTTACACAACAGGGCCAAAGACTTATGGCTACACCTTC. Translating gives CASSYTTGPKTYGYTF.